The 9 T cell receptor beta chains below come from one sample, sequenced in a study of T cells after posttransplantation cyclophosphamide (TCRdb year 2016). Libraries were made using the immunoSEQ multiplex PCR assay. Not all clones reach the TCRdb copy of this immuneACCESS table, which keeps in-frame sequences only. Checked studies attribute under half of the gap to unresolved V genes and leave the rest unexplained. The table notes 40,000 to 60,000 clones here, none of them singletons. About 2.2% of the sample is held by the ten biggest clonotypes. The sample comprised PBMCs. The receptors here all came from a man aged 35-49 years in good health, CMV-negative, and a related stem cell transplant donor.

Ten or more counts support this clone. The CDR3 spells CASSLGGGSVEQYF. The CDR3 DNA reads as TGTGCCAGCAGCCTCGGAGGAGGGTCGGTCGAGCAGTACTTC. The gene calls are TRBV7-9 and TRBJ2-7; D perhaps matches TRBD2 (6 bases). Trimming pared 5 bases from V and 6 bases from J, leaving 17 bases between. The CDR3 sequence is 14 residues long. Germline CDR1 SEHNR, CDR2 FQNEAQ (reference sequence). Using reference TRBV7-9 and TRBJ2-7 for the parts outside the CDR3, the full variable domain is DTGVSQNPRHKITKRGQNVTFRCDPISEHNRLYWYRQTLGQGPEFLTYFQNEAQLEKSRLLSDRFSAERPKGSFSTLEIQRTEQGDSAMYLCASSLGGGSVEQYFGPGTRLTVT.

This clone showed up just a few times. This sequence joins TRBV6-6 and TRBJ1-6; 7 bases match TRBD1. CDR1 is MNHNY, CDR2 SVGAGI, per germline (reference sequence). Trimming took 3 bases from V and 10 from J; bases not matched to a gene: 3. CDR3 size: 13 residues. DNA for the CDR3: TGTGCCAGCAGTTATGACAGGGAATCACCCCTCCACTTT. Translation: CASSYDRESPLHF.

This clone was seen repeatedly, ten times or more. The chain joins TRBV9 to TRBJ2-7; TRBD1 agrees at 11 bases. V dropped 2 bases and J dropped 2; count of bases not matched to a gene: 3. Germline loops: CDR1 SGDLS, CDR2 YYNGEE. The CDR3 extends over 15 amino acids. This chain's CDR3 is CASSVGQGVPYEQYF. The CDR3 coding sequence is TGTGCCAGCAGCGTGGGACAGGGGGTTCCCTACGAGCAGTACTTC.

In its sample, this clone was seen a few times. The V gene is TRBV4-2, the J gene TRBJ2-5; perhaps TRBD2 as D (6 bases). The closer fit of TRBJ2-7 to the DNA end suggests the J call may be wrong. Germline V gives CDR1 LGHNA, CDR2 YNFKEQ. The CDR3 consists of 16 residues. The DNA of the CDR3 is TGTGCCAGCAGCCAAGATCCGGGGCTAGCGTCTTACGAGCAGTACTTC. As protein: CASSQDPGLASYEQYF.

This clone was seen many times. This rearrangement joins TRBV6-5 to TRBJ2-5; D remains ambiguous. Germline loops: CDR1 MNHEY, CDR2 SVGAGI. With 5 bases removed from V and 4 bases from J, the gap between germline ends came to 8 bases. The CDR3 is 12 residues long. CDR3 residues: CASSPSAETQYF. The CDR3 nucleotides are TGTGCCAGCAGTCCGAGCGCAGAGACCCAGTACTTC.

This clone appeared many times. This chain links TRBV7-8 with TRBJ2-3; the D gene is possibly TRBD1 (5 bases). Trimming removed 6 bases from V and 1 base from J, with 11 bases in between. The germline V gene has CDR1 SGHVS and CDR2 FQNEAQ. The CDR3 is 14 residues long. CDR3 sequence (DNA): TGTGCCAGCAGTAAGGGGTTTCGCACAGATACGCAGTATTTT. Encoded protein: CASSKGFRTDTQYF.

In its sample, this clone was seen many times. V usage is TRBV29-1 and J usage is TRBJ2-3; D is unclear. Trimming took 4 bases from V and 4 from J, leaving 6 bases between them. Germline V gene data show CDR1 as SQVTM and CDR2 as ANQGSEA. This CDR3 spans 11 amino acids. CDR3 sequence (DNA): TGCAGCGTTGTAAGAGCAGATACGCAGTATTTT. This translates into CSVVRADTQYF.

The sample holds many counts of this clone. The chain carries TRBV6-6 and TRBJ2-7, with D possibly matching TRBD1 (5 bases). Trimming left V 6 bases short and J 7 bases short, with 13 bases between. The CDR3 has 12 amino acids. In germline, CDR1 is MNHNY, CDR2 SVGAGI (reference sequence). The CDR3 nucleotides read TGTGCCAGCAGGACATATACAGGAGAGCAGTACTTC. Translating gives CASRTYTGEQYF.

The table lists this clone with many counts. The gene calls are TRBV6-5 and TRBJ1-1, with D unclear. V gave up 6 bases and J gave up 0 bases, with 8 bases separating them. CDR3 length: 13 residues. In germline, CDR1 is MNHEY, CDR2 SVGAGI. The CDR3: CASSMNMNTEAFF. The CDR3 DNA follows: TGTGCCAGCAGCATGAACATGAACACTGAAGCTTTCTTT.